Only a few counts were recorded for the clone carrying this T cell receptor beta chain. Its antigen is still unknown. Germline V gene data show CDR1 as GTSNPN and CDR2 as SVGIG (reference sequence). This CDR3 is built from 13 residues. The V gene lost 2 bases and the J gene lost 7 bases, with 14 bases spanning the gap. The data derive from a study of cytomegalovirus exposure and HLA in healthy donors. Study-wide background: HLA-typed donors were the source of around 77 million unique TCRs held in an early data release.

Overall study results and limits: Cytomegalovirus association was listed for around 180 TCR beta chains. Exclusion applied to some V segments, including TRBV6-2 and TRBV6-3, as they were indistinguishable.

Both 60 Vbeta primers and 13 Jbeta primers went into the PCR. The method was immunoSEQ multiplex PCR; TCRdb's version includes in-frame clones alone and lacks a portion of them. The sample includes about 120,000 clones, 8.5% to 9% of them seen just once. This receptor was obtained from a woman aged 40 to 50 in good health and CMV-seropositive. This chain connects TRBV30 to TRBJ1-2, with TRBD1 as a possible D gene (6 bases). The sequenced sample was PBMCs. DNA of the CDR3: TGTGCCTGGAGTTTGGGGGCGCCCGGTGGCTACACCTTC. It specifies CAWSLGAPGGYTF.